The T cell receptor (beta chain) described here comes from a study of T cell responses to AZD1222 COVID-19 vaccine. Overall study results and limits: Two AZD1222 administrations were followed by greater Spike-specific TCR breadth and depth.

V was shortened by 4 bases and J by 3 bases, with 6 bases between the two germline ends. This CDR3 spans 12 amino acids. Per the germline V gene, CDR1 is WNHNN and CDR2 is SYGVQD (reference sequence). Sequencing was performed with immunoSEQ multiplex PCR; in TCRdb, only in-frame clones are kept and a portion is missing. The sample carries around 140,000 clones, 75% to 85% recorded once. To note about this clone: As yet, its antigen is unknown.

The gene calls are TRBV10-1 and TRBJ1-2; D gene ambiguous. The sample was peripheral blood, taken 28 days after the second dose of the MenACWY control vaccine. This TCR was sampled from an adult who received the MenACWY meningococcal vaccine as a control. The CDR3 protein is CASSAGDYGYTF. The DNA for the CDR3 is TGCGCCAGCAGTGCTGGGGACTATGGCTACACCTTC.